Listed below are T cell receptor beta chains from one sample, sequenced in a study of CD4 and CD8 cells across lung adenocarcinoma regions. TCRdb redid the calling of the PCR reads with MiXCR, one entry per CDR3 protein. The sample holds around 20,000 distinct CDR3 sequences, around 56% seen once. Source material: CD8+ T cells from the center of a lung tumor. These receptors came from a female donor with lung adenocarcinoma. The CD4 and CD8 labels of this study may be unreliable. CDR3s include the opening cysteine and the closing phenylalanine or tryptophan. A D gene is named only where the DNA matches it firmly. Only part of the rows carry a size: once, few, many, or a class if the clone is expanded.

.	TRBV6-1	TRBJ2-4	14	TRBD1	TGTGGCAGCAGGGGGCTGGGAGCCAAAAACATTCAGTACTTC	CGSRGLGAKNIQYF
.	TRBV12-3/TRBV12-4	TRBJ2-5	18	TRBD2	TGTGCCAGCAGTCGGGCGGGGCGGGGGGGCCGGGCCAAAGAGACCCAGTACTTC	CASSRAGRGGRAKETQYF
few	TRBV7-2	TRBJ2-5	12	.	TGTGCCAGCAGCTTAATCGGAGAGACCCAGTACTTC	CASSLIGETQYF
many	TRBV11-2	TRBJ2-3	11	.	TGTGCCAGCAGCTATACAGATACGCAGTATTTT	CASSYTDTQYF
.	TRBV10-3	TRBJ2-4	16	.	TGTGCCATCAGCGCCCGGGGGCTGAGTGCCAAAAATATTCAGTACTTC	CAISARGLSAKNIQYF
.	TRBV7-2	TRBJ2-1	15	.	TGTGCCGCGGGCTTCGGGGGCCGTGACCGGGATACGCAGTATTTC	CAAGFGGRDRDTQYF
few	TRBV6-2/TRBV6-3	TRBJ2-3	20	.	TGTGCCAGCAGTTCTAGGTCTCGGGCAGTACCTCAAAGGGGAACAGATACGCAGTATTTT	CASSSRSRAVPQRGTDTQYF
medium-sized	TRBV6-1	TRBJ2-3	17	TRBD1	TGTGCCAGCAGTGGGCGACAGGGGGGTCTTGGCACAGATACGCAGTATTTT	CASSGRQGGLGTDTQYF
.	TRBV4-1	TRBJ2-7	15	.	TGCGCCAGCAGCCAAGACCCCACAGGTGGCTACGAGCAGTACTTC	CASSQDPTGGYEQYF
few	TRBV10-1	TRBJ2-3	16	TRBD2	TGCGCCAGCAGTGAGCCTGGGACTAGCGGAACAGATACGCAGTATTTT	CASSEPGTSGTDTQYF
.	TRBV10-3	TRBJ2-3	15	.	TGTGCCACGGGGAACGCGGGCCGAGACCCAGAGACGCAGTATTTT	CATGNAGRDPETQYF
once	TRBV7-8	TRBJ2-4	15	.	TGTTGCAGCAGCTCGGGGCTGTGGGCCAAAAATATTCAGTATTTC	CCSSSGLWAKNIQYF
.	TRBV6-5	TRBJ2-1	20	TRBD2	TGTGCCAGCAGTTACGGGGCCCTGGAGTTAGCGGGCGACCCCTACAATGAGCAGTTCTTC	CASSYGALELAGDPYNEQFF
.	TRBV27	TRBJ2-3	15	.	TGTGCCAGCGTTTCGGGGCTGAGGGGCACAGATACGCAGTATTTC	CASVSGLRGTDTQYF
once	TRBV6-5	TRBJ2-1	14	TRBD2	TGTGCCAGCAGTTACTATAGCGGGAGCGGTGAGCTGTTCTTT	CASSYYSGSGELFF
few	TRBV6-5	TRBJ1-1	11	.	TGTGCCAGCAGTTTCGACAGTGAAGCTTTCTTT	CASSFDSEAFF
once	TRBV10-1	TRBJ1-1	13	.	TGCGCCAGCAGTGAGAGGACGGGCAGGGAAGCTTTCTTT	CASSERTGREAFF
.	TRBV6-1	TRBJ1-1	14	.	TGTGCCAGCAGAGCCGTGGACAGACACACTGAAGCTTTCTTT	CASRAVDRHTEAFF
once	TRBV10-3	TRBJ1-2	15	TRBD1	TGTGCCATCAACCCGGGACAGGGTTCTAACTATGGCTACACCTTC	CAINPGQGSNYGYTF
.	TRBV6-1	TRBJ2-3	15	.	TGTGCCACGGGGAAAGCGGGCCGTGACCCAGATACGCAGTATTTC	CATGKAGRDPDTQYF
.	TRBV11-3	TRBJ1-2	15	TRBD1	TGTGCCAGCAGCTTAGAAGGGACAGGGTCTCGTGGCTACACCTTC	CASSLEGTGSRGYTF
.	TRBV6-1	TRBJ1-6	11	.	TGTGCCAGCGGAGGTAATTCACCCCTCCACTTT	CASGGNSPLHF
many	TRBV6-5	TRBJ1-1	15	.	TGTGCCAGCAGGACACCGGGGCGGCTGAACACTGAAGCTTTCTTT	CASRTPGRLNTEAFF
.	TRBV27	TRBJ2-3	16	.	TGTGCCAGCAGTTTAGGACTAGGGGGATTCACAGATACGCAGTATTTT	CASSLGLGGFTDTQYF
.	TRBV19	TRBJ2-1	13	.	TGTGCCAGTAGTATACTATGGGCTAATGAGCAGTTCTTC	CASSILWANEQFF
few	TRBV15	TRBJ2-7	14	.	TGTGCCACCAGCAGAGATGAAACAGGGATCGAGCAGTACTTC	CATSRDETGIEQYF
.	TRBV6-1	TRBJ1-1	15	.	TGTGCCAGCCAAGGGGGGGGGACCACTAACACTGAAGCTTTCTTT	CASQGGGTTNTEAFF
.	TRBV7-2	TRBJ2-3	14	.	TGTGCCAGCAGCTCGCGACCGTTTACAGATACGCAGTATTTT	CASSSRPFTDTQYF
many	TRBV6-6	TRBJ2-4	18	.	TGTGCCAGCCGAGGAGGGGCTAGCAGTTCGGGCGCCAAAAACATTCAGTACTTC	CASRGGASSSGAKNIQYF